Below, 2 T cell receptor beta chains from the same sample are listed, as sequenced in a study of T cell repertoires in cytomegalovirus infection. TCRdb used MiXCR to reprocess the reads, holding one entry per CDR3 protein. The sample carries 200,000 to 300,000 distinct CDR3 sequences, 9.1% recorded once. The sequenced sample was PBMCs. These receptors originate from a human donor in good health (CMV status not recorded). Some clones in this sample may be carry-over from other donors' samples.

This clonotype was detected only a few times. The chain has TRBV4-3 and TRBJ2-3, with D maybe TRBD1 (6 bases). The V end lost 0 bases, the J end lost 5 bases, and 15 bases lay between the germline ends. The CDR3 consists of 16 residues. Germline CDR1 and CDR2: LGHNA and YSLEER. The CDR3 loop reads CASSQDILGAGDTQYF. The CDR3 nucleotides are TGCGCCAGCAGCCAAGATATATTGGGGGCCGGAGATACGCAGTATTTT.

This clonotype appeared many times. This sequence joins TRBV7-2 and TRBJ1-2; 9 positions match TRBD1. The germline gives CDR1 SGHTA, CDR2 FQGNSA. This CDR3 has 13 residues. The V segment lost 5 bases and the J segment 7 bases; nucleotides outside the gene matches: 5. DNA for the CDR3: TGTGCCAGCAGCGGACAGGGGAAGGCTGGCTACACCTTC. Translating gives CASSGQGKAGYTF.